Following are 18 T cell receptor beta chains from one sample sequenced in a study of shared clonotypes between healthy human individuals. Only in-frame clones appear in the TCRdb table, and some are missing; sequencing was by immunoSEQ multiplex PCR. The repertoire holds over a million clones, with around 95% as singletons. Sequenced material: naive CD4+ T cells sorted from blood. The subset denotes: CD45RA+ positively selected. The origin of the receptors is a man between 25 and 39 years old in good health.

This clone was counted a single time. The chain couples TRBV19 to TRBJ2-2; TRBD1 aligns across 9 bases. The junction had 4 bases not matched to a gene; V was cut back by 6 bases and J by 2 bases. The CDR3 covers 15 residues. CDR1 LNHDA and CDR2 SQIVND come from the germline V gene (reference sequence). The CDR3 DNA reads as TGTGCCAGTAGACCGGGACAGGGTAACACCGGGGAGCTGTTTTTT. Translation: CASRPGQGNTGELFF.

This chain joins TRBV9 and TRBJ2-7; 7 nucleotides match TRBD1. This CDR3 region has 14 residues. Germline V lookup: CDR1 SGDLS, CDR2 YYNGEE. Unmatched junction bases numbered 12, after V lost 6 bases and J lost 6 bases. The CDR3 sequence is CASTTGTTGREQYF. The CDR3, as DNA: TGTGCCAGCACGACGGGAACGACAGGGCGCGAGCAGTACTTC.

The chain links TRBV9 to TRBJ2-2, with D unresolved. Deletions cut 0 bases from V and 3 bases from J, with 9 bases between. CDR3 size: 15 residues. Germline V gene data show CDR1 as SGDLS and CDR2 as YYNGEE. CDR3 sequence (DNA): TGTGCCAGCAGCGTAGAACTACAATACACCGGGGAGCTGTTTTTT. Amino acid sequence: CASSVELQYTGELFF.

The chain uses TRBV7-2 and TRBJ2-1; 10 bases align to TRBD2. Germline assignment: CDR1 SGHTA and CDR2 FQGNSA. V was clipped by 6 bases and J by 4 bases; unmatched bases: 6. The CDR3 runs 15 residues. The CDR3 nucleotides are TGTGCCAGCAGTTCCACTAGCGGGGAGTACAATGAGCAGTTCTTC. This sequence encodes CASSSTSGEYNEQFF.

This chain links TRBV30 with TRBJ1-3; no clear D. The V gene lost 0 bases and the J gene lost 0 bases, with 15 bases spanning the gap. The CDR3 covers 17 residues. Germline V CDR1 and CDR2: GTSNPN, SVGIG (reference sequence). CDR3: CAWSVRSSSSSGNTIYF. In nucleotides, the CDR3 is TGTGCCTGGAGTGTACGATCCAGTTCCTCCTCTGGAAACACCATATATTTT. Filled out from reference TRBV30 and TRBJ1-3, the complete variable domain reads SQTIHQWPATLVQPVGSPLSLECTVEGTSNPNLYWYRQAAGRGLQLLFYSVGIGQISSEVPQNLSASRPQDRQFILSSKKLLLSDSGFYLCAWSVRSSSSSGNTIYFGEGSWLTVV.

This sequence joins TRBV27 and TRBJ1-5; TRBD1 matches 12 bases. The germline V gene encodes CDR1 MNHEY and CDR2 SMNVEV (reference sequence). The CDR3 runs to 17 residues. V lost 6 bases to trimming and J lost 7 bases; unmatched junction nucleotides: 13. In DNA form, the CDR3 reads TGTGCCAGCAGCCCAGCGGGACAGGGGGCCTTCGGGCAGCCCCAGCATTTT. Amino acids: CASSPAGQGAFGQPQHF.

This chain joins TRBV19 and TRBJ2-3, with 9 nucleotides matching TRBD1. This CDR3 region has 14 residues. The junction had 4 bases not matched to a gene; V was cut back by 7 bases and J by 2 bases. The germline V gene has CDR1 LNHDA and CDR2 SQIVND (reference sequence). In DNA form, the CDR3 reads TGTGCCAGTACCCGGACAGGGGCCACAGATACGCAGTATTTT. This codes for CASTRTGATDTQYF.

CDR3 bases: TGTGCCAGCAGCGGACAGGCACACTATGGCTACACCTTC. Its translation: CASSGQAHYGYTF. The J gene is TRBJ1-2, the V gene TRBV11-2; 7 nucleotides agree with TRBD1. V shed 5 bases, J shed 3 bases, and the junction held 3 bases outside the gene matches. The CDR3 is 13 residues long. Germline values: CDR1 SGHAT, CDR2 FQNNGV.

The chain employs TRBV28 and TRBJ2-1, with 7 bases matching TRBD2. The CDR3 sequence is 15 residues long. The trim removed 6 bases at V and 3 bases at J, leaving 8 bases unmatched. CDR1 MDHEN and CDR2 SYDVKM come from the germline V gene. This CDR3 is CASSGAGRNYNEQFF. CDR3 DNA sequence: TGTGCCAGCAGCGGGGCCGGGAGGAACTACAATGAGCAGTTCTTC.

The chain joins TRBV15 to TRBJ1-2; the D is unclear. The CDR3 length is 17 residues. Looked up from germline, CDR1 is LNHNV and CDR2 is YYDKDF (reference sequence). V dropped 1 base and J dropped 1 base, with 16 bases sitting between them. The CDR3: CATSRAPPGPLNYGYTF. CDR3 coding DNA: TGTGCCACCAGCAGAGCGCCTCCAGGTCCCCTTAACTATGGCTACACCTTC.

This chain uses TRBV18 with TRBJ1-2; D uncertain. There are 15 residues in the CDR3. Germline CDR1 reads KGHSH; CDR2 reads LQKENI. The germline V and J ends were trimmed by 3 bases and 5 bases, with 16 bases remaining between them. CDR3 residues: CASSPGFGTEYGYTF. The CDR3, as DNA: TGTGCCAGCTCACCGGGGTTTGGTACAGAGTATGGCTACACCTTC.

The chain couples TRBV6-6 to TRBJ1-1; D gene uncertain. The CDR3 is 13 residues long. Trimming cost V 6 bases and J 4 bases, with 12 bases left between them. Germline CDR1 and CDR2: MNHNY and SVGAGI (reference sequence). The CDR3 DNA follows: TGTGCCAGCAGATACAACCCGAGCACTGAAGCTTTCTTT. Translation gives CASRYNPSTEAFF.

The J gene is TRBJ1-2, the V gene TRBV27, with unresolved D. The CDR3 is made up of 12 amino acids. Germline values: CDR1 MNHEY, CDR2 SMNVEV (reference sequence). V was trimmed by 3 bases and J by 8 bases, leaving 10 bases between them. In nucleotides, the CDR3 is TGTGCCAGCAGTTTGCTAGGGTACGGCTACACCTTC. This sequence encodes CASSLLGYGYTF.

The V gene is TRBV5-1, the J gene TRBJ2-7, with 10 bases that match TRBD1. This CDR3 is 16 amino acids long. CDR1 SGHRS and CDR2 YFSETQ come from the germline V gene. J was trimmed by 5 bases and V by 1 base; bases with no gene match: 9. The CDR3 sequence: CASSLTPGQGSNEQYF. The CDR3 DNA sequence: TGCGCCAGCAGCTTGACTCCGGGACAGGGGTCAAACGAGCAGTACTTC.

A single count supports this clone. The V and J genes are TRBV11-2 and TRBJ2-1; 14 bases line up with TRBD2. The CDR3 has 15 residues. With V trimmed by 4 bases and J by 15 bases, 11 bases remained unmatched. Germline CDR1 and CDR2: SGHAT and FQNNGV. The CDR3 loop is CASSSPGLAGVKPFF. As DNA, the CDR3 is TGTGCCAGCAGCTCACCGGGACTAGCGGGAGTGAAGCCGTTCTTC.

The count of this clone is one. V gene TRBV7-8 combines with J gene TRBJ1-1, with a tentative D call TRBD1 (5 bases). The germline gives CDR1 SGHVS, CDR2 FQNEAQ. V was clipped by 8 bases and J by 1 base, with 11 bases between them. CDR3 size: 13 residues. The CDR3 is CASGPGGNTEAFF. DNA for the CDR3: TGTGCCAGCGGGCCGGGGGGGAACACTGAAGCTTTCTTT.

As for this clone: This specimen includes other DNA sequences encoding the same CDR3. CDR3 in DNA: TGCGCCAGCAGCTTAGCAGGGGGAAATCAGCCCCAGCATTTT. It translates to CASSLAGGNQPQHF. This sequence joins TRBV5-1 and TRBJ1-5; 7 bases agree with TRBD1. The CDR3 consists of 14 residues. V gave up 2 bases and J gave up 4 bases; unmatched junction bases: 3. CDR1 and CDR2 from the germline V gene are SGHRS and YFSETQ.

The chain recombines TRBV7-8 with TRBJ2-7; the D gene is possibly TRBD1 (5 bases). This CDR3 has 14 residues. Trimming took off 5 bases at V and 6 bases at J, with 17 bases between the two ends. Germline assignment: CDR1 SGHVS and CDR2 FQNEAQ. In DNA, the CDR3 is TGTGCCAGCAGCAACAGGCCCCCCGGTCTCGAGCAGTACTTC. Translating it yields CASSNRPPGLEQYF.